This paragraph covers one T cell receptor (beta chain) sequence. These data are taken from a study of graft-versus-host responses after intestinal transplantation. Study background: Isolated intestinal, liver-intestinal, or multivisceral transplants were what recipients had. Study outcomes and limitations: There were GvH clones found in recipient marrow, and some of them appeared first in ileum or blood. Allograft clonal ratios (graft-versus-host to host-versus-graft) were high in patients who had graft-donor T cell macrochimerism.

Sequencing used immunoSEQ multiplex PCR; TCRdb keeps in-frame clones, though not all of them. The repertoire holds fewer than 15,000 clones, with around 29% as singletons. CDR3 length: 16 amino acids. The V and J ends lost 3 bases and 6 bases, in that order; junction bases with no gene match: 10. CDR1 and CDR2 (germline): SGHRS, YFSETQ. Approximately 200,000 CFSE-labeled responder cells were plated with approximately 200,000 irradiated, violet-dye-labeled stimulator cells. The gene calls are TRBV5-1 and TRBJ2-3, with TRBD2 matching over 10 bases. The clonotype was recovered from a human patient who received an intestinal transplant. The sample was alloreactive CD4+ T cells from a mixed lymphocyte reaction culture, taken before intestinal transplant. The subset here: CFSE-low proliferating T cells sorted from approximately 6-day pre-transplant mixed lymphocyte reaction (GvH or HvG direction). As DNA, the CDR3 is TGCGCCAGCAGCTCTAGTACTAGCGGGACGGGGGATACGCAGTATTTT. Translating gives CASSSSTSGTGDTQYF. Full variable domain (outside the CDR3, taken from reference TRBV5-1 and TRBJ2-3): KAGVTQTPRYLIKTRGQQVTLSCSPISGHRSVSWYQQTPGQGLQFLFEYFSETQRNKGNFPGRFSGRQFSNSRSEMNVSTLELGDSALYLCASSSSTSGTGDTQYFGPGTRLTVL.